Below, 2 T cell receptor beta chains from the same sample are listed, as sequenced in a study of blood T cell repertoires in COVID-19 (dated by TCRdb to the early 2020s). The library was obtained by the immunoSEQ multiplex PCR assay. The table was pulled from immuneACCESS by TCRdb, which kept in-frame rearrangements only. Such tables lose some clones; where checked, under half of the loss comes from unresolved V genes, and the rest has no known cause. For this sample there are fewer than 250,000 clones; approximately 80% appear just once. The ten largest make up about 10% of the sample. The specimen sequenced was peripheral blood. These TCRs come from a woman of 80 years or more with COVID-19, enrolled during active disease.

The gene calls are TRBV3-1 (or the pseudogene TRBV3-2) and TRBJ2-2; D gene uncertain. Germline CDR1 LGHDT, CDR2 YNNKEL (reference sequence). V gave up 6 bases and J gave up 8 bases, with 13 bases separating them. The CDR3 is 13 amino acids. This CDR3 is CASSRGRSGELFF. The CDR3 DNA reads as TGTGCCAGCAGTCGCGGCCGCAGTGGGGAGCTGTTTTTT.

CDR3 residues: CASSPQSGASGANVLTF. The CDR3, as DNA: TGTGCCAGCTCACCACAATCAGGGGCCTCTGGGGCCAACGTCCTGACTTTC. V usage is TRBV18 and J usage is TRBJ2-6; possibly TRBD1 for D (6 bases). Looked up from germline, CDR1 is KGHSH and CDR2 is LQKENI. This CDR3 contains 17 residues. Trimming stripped 1 base from V and 0 bases from J, with 10 bases between.